What follows are 17 T cell receptor beta chains derived from one specimen sequenced in a study of blood T cell repertoires in COVID-19 (dated by TCRdb to 2019 to 2021). Library construction relied on the immunoSEQ multiplex PCR assay. TCRdb provides this immuneACCESS table in a form limited to in-frame rearrangements. Some clones are lacking; in checked studies, under half of them reflect an unresolved V gene, and why the rest are absent is not known. The sample yields more than 95,000 clones; around 85% were counted once. Of the sample, about 3% falls within the top ten clones. Source material: peripheral blood. These receptors came from a woman of 80 years or more with COVID-19, enrolled during active disease.

The chain uses TRBV6-5 and TRBJ2-7, with D perhaps TRBD2 (6 bases). Trimming shortened V by 7 bases and J by 3 bases, and 10 bases separated the two germline ends. This CDR3 comprises 12 residues. Germline V lookup: CDR1 MNHEY, CDR2 SVGAGI. Here the CDR3 reads CASTGTGYEQYF. In nucleotides, the CDR3 is TGTGCCAGCACCGGGACTGGCTACGAGCAGTACTTC.

V gene TRBV5-1 combines with J gene TRBJ2-5; 12 nucleotides align to TRBD2. Germline CDR1 is SGHRS and CDR2 is YFSETQ. The CDR3 consists of 16 residues. V shed 2 bases and J 3 bases; nucleotides not matched to a gene: 5. The CDR3 protein is CASSFHRLAGEETQYF. The CDR3 nucleotides are TGCGCCAGCAGCTTTCACAGACTAGCGGGAGAAGAGACCCAGTACTTC. Full variable domain (outside the CDR3, taken from reference TRBV5-1 and TRBJ2-5): KAGVTQTPRYLIKTRGQQVTLSCSPISGHRSVSWYQQTPGQGLQFLFEYFSETQRNKGNFPGRFSGRQFSNSRSEMNVSTLELGDSALYLCASSFHRLAGEETQYFGPGTRLLVL.

This chain's CDR3 is CASTLTYTGELFF. In DNA form, the CDR3 reads TGTGCCAGCACCCTTACTTACACCGGGGAGCTGTTTTTT. This chain connects TRBV7-2 to TRBJ2-2; D call uncertain. CDR1 is SGHTA, CDR2 FQGNSA, per germline. V dropped 7 bases and J dropped 3 bases, with 9 bases sitting between them. This CDR3 has 13 amino acids.

This clone was found once. The gene calls are TRBV18 and TRBJ2-3; 13 bases are shared with TRBD2. CDR3 length: 18 residues. Germline V gene sequence: CDR1 KGHSH, CDR2 LQKENI. V dropped 1 base and J dropped 0; count of bases not matched to a gene: 4. DNA of the CDR3: TGTGCCAGCTCACCACGACTAGCGGGAGGTACTAGCACAGATACGCAGTATTTT. Translated: CASSPRLAGGTSTDTQYF.

This rearrangement joins TRBV6-5 to TRBJ2-2, with 11 bases matching TRBD1. There are 15 residues in the CDR3. The V segment lost 6 bases and the J segment 3 bases; nucleotides outside the gene matches: 3. Germline CDR1 reads MNHEY; CDR2 reads SVGAGI. This chain's CDR3 is CASRGDRGDTGELFF. The CDR3 DNA reads TGTGCCAGCAGAGGGGACAGGGGGGACACCGGGGAGCTGTTTTTT.

The chain uses TRBV7-2 and TRBJ1-2; D is unclear. CDR1 is SGHTA, CDR2 FQGNSA, per germline. Trimming pared 4 bases from V and 7 bases from J, leaving 16 bases between. The CDR3 covers 14 residues. CDR3 sequence reads: CASSSIGERSGYTF. The CDR3 DNA sequence: TGTGCCAGCAGCTCCATAGGAGAGAGGAGTGGCTACACCTTC.

In its sample, this clone was seen a few times. The J gene is TRBJ2-2, the V gene TRBV7-2; 8 nucleotides match TRBD1. Germline V lookup: CDR1 SGHTA, CDR2 FQGNSA. With 2 bases clipped from V and 8 bases from J, the junction kept 7 bases outside the gene matches. This CDR3 has 15 residues. CDR3 nucleotides: TGTGCCAGCAGCTTATATGCAGGGGGCGCGGGGGAGCTGTTTTTT. This sequence encodes CASSLYAGGAGELFF.

This clone was observed a single time. This chain joins TRBV9 and TRBJ2-1, with 7 bases aligning to TRBD2. This CDR3 comprises 15 residues. The germline CDR1 and CDR2 sequences are SGDLS and YYNGEE. Unmatched junction bases numbered 10, after V lost 3 bases and J lost 7 bases. CDR3 in amino acids: CASSASGMLGNEQFF. CDR3 sequence (DNA): TGTGCCAGCAGCGCGAGCGGGATGTTGGGAAATGAGCAGTTCTTC.

This chain links TRBV12-3 or TRBV12-4 with TRBJ1-1, with D uncertain. This CDR3 is built from 13 residues. With 1 base removed from V and 6 bases from J, the gap between germline ends came to 9 bases. DNA of the CDR3: TGTGCCAGCAGTTTAGTAGAAGAATCTGAAGCTTTCTTT. Protein: CASSLVEESEAFF.

The chain is built from TRBV9 and TRBJ2-1; TRBD1 agrees at 12 bases. Germline assignment: CDR1 SGDLS and CDR2 YYNGEE. The CDR3 length is 15 residues. Trimming removed 4 bases from V and 9 bases from J; junction bases left unmatched: 8. Written as DNA, the CDR3 is TGTGCCAGCAGCCTCGGGGGACAGGGGGCCGGTGAGCAGTTCTTC. It specifies CASSLGGQGAGEQFF.

The chain links TRBV28 to TRBJ1-1, with no clear D. The CDR3 sequence is 13 residues long. Trimming removed 7 bases from V and 3 bases from J, with 12 bases in between. CDR1 and CDR2 from the germline V gene are MDHEN and SYDVKM. The CDR3 DNA sequence: TGTGCCAGCACCCAAACTGGTCACACTGAAGCTTTCTTT. Its translation: CASTQTGHTEAFF.

V usage is TRBV6-5 and J usage is TRBJ2-7; 9 positions agree with TRBD1. J gave up 4 bases and V 6 bases, and 4 bases lay outside the gene matches. The CDR3 is 13 amino acids. Germline V gene data show CDR1 as MNHEY and CDR2 as SVGAGI. CDR3 DNA sequence: TGTGCCAGCAGATCGGGACAGGGATACGAGCAGTACTTC. Translating gives CASRSGQGYEQYF.

The gene calls are TRBV24-1 and TRBJ1-1, with D possibly matching TRBD1 (6 bases). V lost 3 bases to trimming and J lost 1 base, with 11 bases between them. The CDR3 is 15 residues long. Germline V CDR1 and CDR2: KGHDR, SFDVKD. This CDR3 is CATSDPTGGNTEAFF. The CDR3 nucleotides read TGTGCCACCAGTGATCCGACAGGTGGGAACACTGAAGCTTTCTTT.

This sequence joins TRBV7-3 and TRBJ2-7; TRBD2 agrees at 10 bases. V gave up 6 bases and J gave up 5 bases; unmatched junction bases: 7. The germline V gene has CDR1 SGHTA and CDR2 FQGTGA. The CDR3 runs to 14 residues. CDR3: CASSPGLASNEQYF. The CDR3 nucleotides read TGTGCCAGCAGTCCGGGACTAGCGAGTAACGAGCAGTACTTC.

This rearrangement joins TRBV5-4 to TRBJ2-2; possibly TRBD1 for D (5 bases). Trimming shortened V by 0 bases and J by 1 base, and 10 bases separated the two germline ends. The CDR3 loop spans 16 amino acids. Germline V gene sequence: CDR1 SGHNT, CDR2 YYREEE (reference sequence). As DNA, the CDR3 is TGTGCCAGCAGCTTGGCGGCAGGGCAGAACACCGGGGAGCTGTTTTTT. Translation gives CASSLAAGQNTGELFF.

The rearrangement links TRBV6-2 or TRBV6-3 to TRBJ2-7, with D perhaps TRBD2 (6 bases). Deletions cut 3 bases from V and 3 bases from J, with 15 bases between. The CDR3 consists of 15 residues. The germline CDR1 and CDR2 sequences are MNHEY and SVGEGT. DNA of the CDR3: TGTGCCAGCAGTTATCTCGGGACTCTTATCTACGAGCAGTACTTC. Protein sequence: CASSYLGTLIYEQYF.

The genes are TRBV7-3 and TRBJ1-2; TRBD1 matches 9 bases. CDR1 SGHTA and CDR2 FQGTGA come from the germline V gene. This CDR3 contains 15 residues. The V segment lost 5 bases and the J segment 6 bases; nucleotides outside the gene matches: 10. This CDR3 reads CASSPGQGPRDGYTF. In DNA, the CDR3 is TGTGCCAGCAGCCCCGGACAGGGGCCTAGGGATGGCTACACCTTC.